This T cell receptor beta chain was sequenced in a study of blood T cells in healthy people across ages. Study observations and caveats: PBMCs that were unsorted prevented a conclusive naive versus antigen-experienced comparison. Nothing was known about donor CMV status, and this possibly confounded expanded clonotype changes.

Alongside a J-beta primer mix, a sample-barcoded 5' primer served in a second PCR lasting roughly 6 to 11 cycles. The yield of each sample was at least 2.5 million CDR3-containing paired-end reads. One entry per CDR3 protein, called by TCRdb with MiXCR from the 5' RACE reads. The sample records nearly 800,000 distinct CDR3 sequences, roughly 56% being singletons. This CDR3 comprises 13 residues. Between the trimmed V and J ends, which lost 1 base and 3 bases, there was a span of 3 bases. The study isolated at least 6.5 million PBMCs from each sample. Note on this clonotype: The antigen is unknown.

This TCR was sampled from a man aged 40-49 years in good health. The chain recombines TRBV12-3 or TRBV12-4 with TRBJ1-4; no reliable D call. The specimen sequenced was blood. CDR3 in DNA: TGTGCCAGCAGTTTAGTGGCTAATGAAAAACTGTTTTTT. Protein product: CASSLVANEKLFF.